These 3 T cell receptor beta chains share one sample of origin, sequenced in a study of blood T cell repertoires in COVID-19. Some clones are missing from TCRdb's copy, which holds only in-frame ones; the method was immunoSEQ multiplex PCR. The table lists 300,000 or so clones, about 86% of them singletons, with about 4.2% in the top ten. Sequencing input: PBMCs or T cells enriched from blood (not recorded which). Receptors were obtained from a middle-aged woman with acute COVID-19.

The rearrangement links TRBV2 to TRBJ1-5; D not resolved. The germline V and J ends were trimmed by 0 bases and 2 bases, with 8 bases remaining between them. CDR1 SNHLY and CDR2 FYNNEI come from the germline V gene. The CDR3 covers 15 residues. The CDR3 protein is CASSEAGSGNQPQHF. The CDR3 coding sequence is TGTGCCAGCAGTGAAGCAGGGAGTGGCAATCAGCCCCAGCATTTT.

The CDR3 DNA reads as TGTGCCAGCTCACCACCAACCGGCAGGGGGTCCGACACTGAAGCTTTCTTT. It specifies CASSPPTGRGSDTEAFF. The chain carries TRBV18 and TRBJ1-1; TRBD1 agrees at 7 bases. Trimming took 0 bases from V and 3 from J; bases not matched to a gene: 10. CDR1 is KGHSH, CDR2 LQKENI, per germline. The CDR3 runs to 17 residues.

This sequence joins TRBV29-1 and TRBJ2-5; D is perhaps TRBD2 (6 bases). V lost 6 bases to trimming and J lost 6 bases, with 20 bases between them. The CDR3 has 14 amino acids. Germline lookup yields CDR1 SQVTM and CDR2 ANQGSEA. As DNA, the CDR3 is TGCAGCGTGGGGGAGGACCGAGGTGGGAAGACCCAGTACTTC. Protein product: CSVGEDRGGKTQYF.